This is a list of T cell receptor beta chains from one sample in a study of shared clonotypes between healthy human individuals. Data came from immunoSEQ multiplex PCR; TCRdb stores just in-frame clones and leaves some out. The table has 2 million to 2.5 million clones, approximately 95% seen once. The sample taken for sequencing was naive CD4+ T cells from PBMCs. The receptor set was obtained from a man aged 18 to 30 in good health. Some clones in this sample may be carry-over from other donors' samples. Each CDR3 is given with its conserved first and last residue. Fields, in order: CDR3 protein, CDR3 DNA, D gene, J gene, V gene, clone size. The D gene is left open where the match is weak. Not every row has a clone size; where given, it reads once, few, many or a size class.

cdr3_aa: CASSLILGDEQFF
cdr3_nt: TGTGCCAGCAGCTTGATACTCGGCGATGAGCAGTTCTTC
d_call: NA
j_call: TRBJ2-1
v_call: TRBV7-9
clone_size: NA

cdr3_aa: CASSSWDRVNTEAFF
cdr3_nt: TGTGCCAGCAGTTCTTGGGACAGGGTAAATACTGAAGCTTTCTTT
d_call: TRBD1
j_call: TRBJ1-1
v_call: TRBV6-6
clone_size: NA

cdr3_aa: CASSFPFGTDEKLFF
cdr3_nt: TGTGCCAGCAGTTTCCCCTTCGGGACAGATGAAAAACTGTTTTTT
d_call: TRBD1
j_call: TRBJ1-4
v_call: TRBV28
clone_size: NA

cdr3_aa: CASSLRVQGMGDEQFF
cdr3_nt: TGTGCCAGCAGCTTACGAGTACAGGGGATGGGGGATGAGCAGTTCTTC
d_call: TRBD1
j_call: TRBJ2-1
v_call: TRBV5-4
clone_size: NA

cdr3_aa: CASSLSVADRYQHF
cdr3_nt: TGTGCCAGCAGTTTATCCGTTGCGGACAGATACCAGCATTTT
d_call: NA
j_call: TRBJ1-5
v_call: TRBV27
clone_size: few

cdr3_aa: CASSNGRAGSYEQYF
cdr3_nt: TGTGCCAGTAGCAACGGGAGGGCCGGGTCCTACGAGCAGTACTTC
d_call: TRBD2
j_call: TRBJ2-7
v_call: TRBV19
clone_size: NA

cdr3_aa: CASSENGAGGQPQHF
cdr3_nt: TGTGCCAGCAGTGAAAACGGCGCGGGGGGTCAGCCCCAGCATTTT
d_call: NA
j_call: TRBJ1-5
v_call: TRBV6-1
clone_size: once

cdr3_aa: CASSLLDGGNQPQHF
cdr3_nt: TGTGCCAGCAGCTTATTGGACGGGGGGAATCAGCCCCAGCATTTT
d_call: NA
j_call: TRBJ1-5
v_call: TRBV7-8
clone_size: once

cdr3_aa: CASSTTGTGHYEQYF
cdr3_nt: TGTGCCAGCAGCACGACCGGGACAGGGCACTACGAGCAGTACTTC
d_call: TRBD1
j_call: TRBJ2-7
v_call: TRBV6-5
clone_size: NA

cdr3_aa: CASRANQGEETQYF
cdr3_nt: TGTGCCAGCCGAGCAAACCAGGGGGAAGAGACCCAGTACTTC
d_call: TRBD1
j_call: TRBJ2-5
v_call: TRBV7-9
clone_size: NA

cdr3_aa: CASSLSPGTEAFF
cdr3_nt: TGTGCCAGCAGTTTATCTCCCGGAACTGAAGCTTTCTTT
d_call: NA
j_call: TRBJ1-1
v_call: TRBV27
clone_size: NA

cdr3_aa: CAWSGYPSSYEQYF
cdr3_nt: TGTGCCTGGTCGGGGTACCCAAGCTCCTACGAGCAGTACTTC
d_call: NA
j_call: TRBJ2-7
v_call: TRBV30
clone_size: NA

cdr3_aa: CASSPISFTGNTIYF
cdr3_nt: TGTGCCAGCAGCCCCATCAGTTTTACAGGGAACACCATATATTTT
d_call: NA
j_call: TRBJ1-3
v_call: TRBV9
clone_size: NA

cdr3_aa: CASTLGGHTNYGYTF
cdr3_nt: TGTGCCAGTACTCTAGGCGGTCATACTAACTATGGCTACACCTTC
d_call: NA
j_call: TRBJ1-2
v_call: TRBV19
clone_size: NA

cdr3_aa: CASSARGLAGGPDTQYF
cdr3_nt: TGTGCCAGCAGTGCTCGAGGGTTGGCGGGAGGGCCAGATACGCAGTATTTT
d_call: TRBD2
j_call: TRBJ2-3
v_call: TRBV9
clone_size: once

cdr3_aa: CASSVEGGSYNEQFF
cdr3_nt: TGTGCCAGCAGCGTAGAAGGGGGGTCCTACAATGAGCAGTTCTTC
d_call: NA
j_call: TRBJ2-1
v_call: TRBV9
clone_size: NA

cdr3_aa: CASSLRLATYNEQFF
cdr3_nt: TGCGCCAGCAGCTTGAGACTAGCGACCTACAATGAGCAGTTCTTC
d_call: TRBD2
j_call: TRBJ2-1
v_call: TRBV5-1
clone_size: NA

cdr3_aa: CASSLSFQRVETQYF
cdr3_nt: TGTGCCAGCAGTTTATCGTTCCAGCGGGTAGAGACCCAGTACTTC
d_call: NA
j_call: TRBJ2-5
v_call: TRBV27
clone_size: NA

cdr3_aa: CASSRAAIRSSYEQYF
cdr3_nt: TGTGCCAGTAGTAGAGCAGCCATAAGGAGCTCCTACGAGCAGTACTTC
d_call: NA
j_call: TRBJ2-7
v_call: TRBV19
clone_size: NA

cdr3_aa: CASSLLEGEQYF
cdr3_nt: TGTGCCAGCAGTTTATTGGAGGGCGAGCAGTACTTC
d_call: NA
j_call: TRBJ2-7
v_call: TRBV28
clone_size: NA

cdr3_aa: CASSPGLAGGVVETQYF
cdr3_nt: TGCGCCAGCAGCCCCGGACTAGCGGGAGGTGTGGTAGAGACCCAGTACTTC
d_call: TRBD2
j_call: TRBJ2-5
v_call: TRBV4-3
clone_size: NA